The 13 T cell receptor beta chains listed next were all sequenced from one sample in a study of breast tumors, draining lymph nodes, adjacent tissues (dated by TCRdb to 2015 to 2016). Lymph node samples were obtained from the axillary draining lymph nodes of breast cancer patients. Library prep was done by multiplex PCR. TCRdb records Illumina HiSeq 2000 as the sequencer. Clones were called with MiXCR by TCRdb after fastp trimmed the public reads at Q25, and only in-frame beta chains were retained. Records with the same CDR3 protein are collapsed into one entry carrying the most frequent genes and DNA. The sample table lists about 200,000 distinct CDR3 sequences, around 29% of them with a count of one. The ten largest clones capture roughly 4.3% of the sample. The specimen was axillary lymph node tissue. All receptors derive from a female donor with breast cancer. Some clones in this sample may be carry-over from other donors' samples.

This clonotype has just one count. An end of the junction does not agree with germline; a read error may underlie this. The chain has TRBV2 and TRBJ2-5; 7 nucleotides agree with TRBD1. The CDR3 contains 14 residues. Germline lookup yields CDR1 SNHLY and CDR2 FYNNEI. The CDR3, as DNA: TGTGCCACCAGTGATTCGGGAAGGGGGCAGCCCCAGTACTTC. Its protein product is CATSDSGRGQPQYF.

This clonotype appeared many times. The CDR3 DNA follows: TGTGCCAGCAGTGAAGGGTGGCTAGCGCTTACCGGGGAGCTGTTTTTT. Its protein is CASSEGWLALTGELFF. The chain couples TRBV6-1 to TRBJ2-2; D may be TRBD2 (6 bases). This CDR3 is 16 amino acids long. The germline gives CDR1 MNHNS, CDR2 SASEGT. V was shortened by 1 base and J by 5 bases, with 14 bases between the two germline ends.

Many counts were recorded for this clonotype. V is TRBV18 and J is TRBJ2-6; D is undetermined. The CDR3 length is 16 residues. Germline V gene lookup returns CDR1 KGHSH and CDR2 LQKENI. With 3 bases removed from V and 4 bases from J, the gap between germline ends came to 13 bases. The CDR3 coding sequence is TGTGCCAGCTCACCCCCTGGAGCGCCAGGGGCCAACGTCCTGACTTTC. Translated, it gives CASSPPGAPGANVLTF.

For this clonotype: An end of the junction does not agree with germline; a read error may underlie this. The V gene is TRBV5-1, the J gene TRBJ1-4; unclear D gene. There are 10 residues in the CDR3. Germline-derived CDR1 and CDR2 are SGHRS and YFSETQ. The CDR3 coding sequence is TGCGCCAGCAGCCCCCCGGGAGGCCCTTTT. This gives the protein CASSPPGGPF. Together with reference TRBV5-1 and TRBJ1-4, the CDR3 gives the full variable domain: KAGVTQTPRYLIKTRGQQVTLSCSPISGHRSVSWYQQTPGQGLQFLFEYFSETQRNKGNFPGRFSGRQFSNSRSEMNVSTLELGDSALYLCASSPPGGPFGSGTQLSVL.

Many counts were recorded for this clonotype. V gene TRBV7-2 combines with J gene TRBJ2-1; D is uncertain. The CDR3 runs 13 residues. V was cut by 1 base and J by 5 bases, with 6 bases left in between. Germline-derived CDR1 and CDR2 are SGHTA and FQGNSA. The CDR3 DNA follows: TGTGCCAGCAGCTTAGGGCAACACAATGAGCAGTTCTTC. It codes for CASSLGQHNEQFF. Using reference TRBV7-2 and TRBJ2-1 for the parts outside the CDR3, the full variable domain is GAGVSQSPSNKVTEKGKDVELRCDPISGHTALYWYRQSLGQGLEFLIYFQGNSAPDKSGLPSDRFSAERTGGSVSTLTIQRTQQEDSAVYLCASSLGQHNEQFFGPGTRLTVL.

A single count supports this clonotype. The chain employs TRBV12-3 or TRBV12-4 and TRBJ2-3; TRBD2 is a possible D gene (5 bases). This CDR3 contains 15 residues. Trimming shortened V by 8 bases and J by 1 base, and 16 bases separated the two germline ends. In DNA, the CDR3 is TGTGCCAGCCAAAGGGATGAGAGGGGCACAGATACGCAGTATTTT. Translation gives CASQRDERGTDTQYF.

The chain uses TRBV7-9 and TRBJ1-1; 7 nucleotides line up with TRBD1. The CDR3 extends over 16 amino acids. With V trimmed by 1 base and J by 5 bases, 10 bases remained unmatched. CDR1 SEHNR and CDR2 FQNEAQ come from the germline V gene (reference sequence). DNA for the CDR3: TGTGCCAGCAGCTTAGGAACGACAGGGAGGGGAACTGAAGCTTTCTTT. It codes for CASSLGTTGRGTEAFF.

This clonotype was recorded once. This may arise from a read error, as a much more abundant clone is one base away. For the CDR3, the DNA is TGTGCCAGCAGCCTAAAACCGGGACAGGGGGCTGGCTACCCCTTC. Translation: CASSLKPGQGAGYPF. The genes are TRBV7-2 and TRBJ1-2, with TRBD1 identical over 12 bases. This CDR3 contains 15 residues. Germline V gives CDR1 SGHTA, CDR2 FQGNSA. The full variable domain, completed using reference TRBV7-2 and TRBJ1-2, is GAGVSQSPSNKVTEKGKDVELRCDPISGHTALYWYRQSLGQGLEFLIYFQGNSAPDKSGLPSDRFSAERTGGSVSTLTIQRTQQEDSAVYLCASSLKPGQGAGYPFGSGTRLTVV.

Ten or more counts support this clonotype. The chain couples TRBV20-1 to TRBJ1-6; TRBD1 aligns across 9 bases. The V segment lost 5 bases and the J segment 7 bases; nucleotides outside the gene matches: 21. This CDR3 is built from 19 residues. The germline V gene has CDR1 DFQATT and CDR2 SNEGSKA (reference sequence). CDR3 region: CSAPGGGQGFQWGNSPLHF. Here the CDR3 DNA reads TGCAGTGCTCCGGGGGGGGGACAGGGCTTTCAGTGGGGAAATTCACCCCTCCACTTT.

This clonotype appeared many times. V gene TRBV14 combines with J gene TRBJ1-2; possible D gene TRBD1, 6 bases. The germline V gene encodes CDR1 SGHDN and CDR2 FVKESK. The germline V and J ends were trimmed by 2 bases and 5 bases, with 12 bases remaining between them. This CDR3 spans 14 amino acids. The CDR3 DNA is TGTGCCAGCAGCCAAAGTAGCAGGGGTTATGGCTACACCTTC. This encodes CASSQSSRGYGYTF.

The table lists this clonotype with many counts. The rearrangement uses TRBV20-1 and TRBJ2-5; TRBD2 matches 7 bases. V trimming: 6 bases; J trimming: 4 bases; junction bases outside the gene matches: 11. CDR1 is DFQATT, CDR2 SNEGSKA, per germline (reference sequence). This CDR3 contains 14 residues. In DNA, the CDR3 is TGCAGTGCACCTCGGGGAGGGGCTACAGAGACCCAGTACTTC. This gives the protein CSAPRGGATETQYF.

This clonotype was seen at least ten times. This chain connects TRBV5-5 to TRBJ2-7; 9 bases agree with TRBD1. Trimming took 4 bases from V and 3 from J; bases not matched to a gene: 8. Germline CDR1 and CDR2: SGHKS and YYEKEE (reference sequence). CDR3 size: 15 residues. The CDR3 region has the DNA TGTGCCAGCAGCATAGGGACAGGGACAGGCTACGAGCAGTACTTC. It is translated as CASSIGTGTGYEQYF. Using reference TRBV5-5 and TRBJ2-7 for the parts outside the CDR3, the full variable domain is DAGVTQSPTHLIKTRGQQVTLRCSPISGHKSVSWYQQVLGQGPQFIFQYYEKEERGRGNFPDRFSARQFPNYSSELNVNALLLGDSALYLCASSIGTGTGYEQYFGPGTRLTVT.

This clonotype was observed a few times. A much larger clone lies a single base off, so this may be a read error. The rearrangement uses TRBV20-1 and TRBJ2-1; 9 bases are shared with TRBD2. This CDR3 is 14 amino acids long. Germline CDR1 is DFQATT and CDR2 is SNEGSKA (reference sequence). Trimming at V came to 6 bases and at J to 9 bases, leaving 12 bases not matched to a gene. The CDR3 bases are TGCAGTGCCTCCCTAGCGGGGAGAGACACTGAGCAGTTCTTC. This codes for CSASLAGRDTEQFF.